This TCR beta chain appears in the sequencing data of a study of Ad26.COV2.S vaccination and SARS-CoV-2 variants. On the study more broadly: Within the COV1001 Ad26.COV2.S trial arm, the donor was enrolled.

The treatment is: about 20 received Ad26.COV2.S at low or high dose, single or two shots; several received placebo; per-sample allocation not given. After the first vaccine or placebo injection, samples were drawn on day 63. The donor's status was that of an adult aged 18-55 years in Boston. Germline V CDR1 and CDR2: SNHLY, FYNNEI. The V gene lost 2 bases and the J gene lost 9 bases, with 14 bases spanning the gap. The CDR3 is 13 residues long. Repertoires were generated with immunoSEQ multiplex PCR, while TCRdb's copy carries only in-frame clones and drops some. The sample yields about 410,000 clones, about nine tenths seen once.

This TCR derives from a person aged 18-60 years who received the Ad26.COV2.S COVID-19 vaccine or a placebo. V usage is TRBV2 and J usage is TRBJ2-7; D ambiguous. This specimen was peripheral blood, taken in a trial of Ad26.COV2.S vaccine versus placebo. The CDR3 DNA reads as TGTGCCAGCAGTGAAACGGTGACTTCGGGGCAGTACTTC. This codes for CASSETVTSGQYF. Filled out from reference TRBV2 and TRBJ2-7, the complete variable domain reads EPEVTQTPSHQVTQMGQEVILRCVPISNHLYFYWYRQILGQKVEFLVSFYNNEISEKSEIFDDQFSVERPDGSNFTLKIRSTKLEDSAMYFCASSETVTSGQYFGPGTRLTVT.